A selection of T cell receptor beta chains follows, all from one sample in a study of early T cells in non-severe SARS-CoV-2 infection. TCRdb analysed the 5' RACE reads with MiXCR anew, one entry per CDR3 protein. Found here are 55,000 to 70,000 distinct CDR3 sequences, more than 8.5% of them singletons; the top ten hold more than 6.5%. Material for sequencing was whole blood. The receptors were sampled from an adult who was a healthcare worker with PCR-confirmed SARS-CoV-2 infection or an uninfected control (not recorded which). CDR3s include the opening cysteine and the closing phenylalanine or tryptophan. The order of the fields is J gene, V gene, clone size, D gene, CDR3 DNA, CDR3 protein. A D gene is named only where the DNA matches it firmly. Size is omitted from some rows. Given values are once, few, many or a class for expanded clones.

j_call: TRBJ2-7; v_call: TRBV20-1; clone_size: many; d_call: TRBD2; cdr3_nt: TGCAGTGCTAAAGCGGGACCTTCCGAGCAGTACTTC; cdr3_aa: CSAKAGPSEQYF
j_call: TRBJ2-3; v_call: TRBV9; clone_size: many; d_call: NA; cdr3_nt: TGTGTCAGCAGCGTAGGACGGGGGCTGGGTCGGACAGATACGCAGTATTTT; cdr3_aa: CVSSVGRGLGRTDTQYF
j_call: TRBJ2-1; v_call: TRBV30; clone_size: NA; d_call: NA; cdr3_nt: TGTGCCTGGCGGGACCGCTACAATGAGCAGTTCTTC; cdr3_aa: CAWRDRYNEQFF
j_call: TRBJ2-2; v_call: TRBV29-1; clone_size: NA; d_call: NA; cdr3_nt: TGCAGCGCTTTAACTAGTTTTGGCACCGGGGAGCTGTTTTTT; cdr3_aa: CSALTSFGTGELFF
j_call: TRBJ2-7; v_call: TRBV7-6; clone_size: many; d_call: NA; cdr3_nt: TGTGCCAGCAGCTTAGCGTTTACAGGCTCCTACGAGCAGTACTTC; cdr3_aa: CASSLAFTGSYEQYF
j_call: TRBJ2-3; v_call: TRBV20-1; clone_size: NA; d_call: NA; cdr3_nt: TGCAGTGCCGCCGAATGGGATACGCAGTATTTT; cdr3_aa: CSAAEWDTQYF
j_call: TRBJ2-1; v_call: TRBV6-2/TRBV6-3; clone_size: many; d_call: TRBD2; cdr3_nt: TGTGCCAGCAGTTACCAAGATAGCGGGAGAGCCAATGAGCAGTTCTTC; cdr3_aa: CASSYQDSGRANEQFF
j_call: TRBJ2-3; v_call: TRBV18; clone_size: many; d_call: NA; cdr3_nt: TGTGCCAGCTCACCACCTGGCACAGATACGCAGTATTTT; cdr3_aa: CASSPPGTDTQYF
j_call: TRBJ1-4; v_call: TRBV12-3/TRBV12-4; clone_size: many; d_call: NA; cdr3_nt: TGTGCCAGCAGGGCCGAATTGAGCCGAACCCTTAATGAAAAACTGTTTTTT; cdr3_aa: CASRAELSRTLNEKLFF
j_call: TRBJ2-1; v_call: TRBV10-3; clone_size: many; d_call: NA; cdr3_nt: TGTGCCATCAGAGCCGACCCGACAGGGAGGAGCAATGAGCAGTTCTTC; cdr3_aa: CAIRADPTGRSNEQFF
j_call: TRBJ2-1; v_call: TRBV11-2; clone_size: few; d_call: TRBD2; cdr3_nt: TGTGCCAGCAGCTTATGGAGGCGGGAGGGACACCAGTTCTTC; cdr3_aa: CASSLWRREGHQFF
j_call: TRBJ1-5; v_call: TRBV19; clone_size: few; d_call: TRBD1; cdr3_nt: TGTGCCAGTAGTGGGACAGGGAGTCAGCCCCAGCATTTT; cdr3_aa: CASSGTGSQPQHF
j_call: TRBJ2-7; v_call: TRBV3-1; clone_size: many; d_call: NA; cdr3_nt: TGTGCCAGCAGCCAAGGTGACAGCTACGAGCAGTACTTC; cdr3_aa: CASSQGDSYEQYF
j_call: TRBJ2-7; v_call: TRBV28; clone_size: many; d_call: NA; cdr3_nt: TGTGCCAGCTCCCCAGGACCTTACTACGAGCAGTACTTC; cdr3_aa: CASSPGPYYEQYF
j_call: TRBJ1-2; v_call: TRBV11-2; clone_size: NA; d_call: TRBD1; cdr3_nt: TGTGCCAGCAGCTTAGCCAGGGGGCTGGGCGGCTACACCTTC; cdr3_aa: CASSLARGLGGYTF
j_call: TRBJ2-5; v_call: TRBV7-7; clone_size: NA; d_call: TRBD2; cdr3_nt: TGTGCTAGCAGCTCTAGCGGGAGGGCAGAGACCCAGTACTTC; cdr3_aa: CASSSSGRAETQYF
j_call: TRBJ2-4; v_call: TRBV20-1; clone_size: many; d_call: NA; cdr3_nt: TGCAGTGCTAGGGGGGACCAAAACATTCAGTACTTC; cdr3_aa: CSARGDQNIQYF
j_call: TRBJ2-3; v_call: TRBV4-2; clone_size: many; d_call: NA; cdr3_nt: TGTGCCAGCAGCCAAGATCTGTTAGCCGCAGATACGCAGTATTTT; cdr3_aa: CASSQDLLAADTQYF
j_call: TRBJ2-5; v_call: TRBV29-1; clone_size: NA; d_call: TRBD1; cdr3_nt: TGCAGCGTTCGACAGGGTGGGACCCAGTACTTC; cdr3_aa: CSVRQGGTQYF
j_call: TRBJ1-1; v_call: TRBV5-1; clone_size: many; d_call: TRBD1; cdr3_nt: TGCGCCAGCGGCGGACAGGGAGACACTGAAGCTTTCTTT; cdr3_aa: CASGGQGDTEAFF
j_call: TRBJ1-2; v_call: TRBV6-2/TRBV6-3; clone_size: many; d_call: NA; cdr3_nt: TGTGCCAGCAGCACCGGGATTGTCGGAGGACGGTATGGCTACACCTTC; cdr3_aa: CASSTGIVGGRYGYTF
j_call: TRBJ1-2; v_call: TRBV12-3/TRBV12-4; clone_size: many; d_call: TRBD1; cdr3_nt: TGTGCCAGCAGGGGGACAGGGAATAACTATGGCTACACCTTC; cdr3_aa: CASRGTGNNYGYTF
j_call: TRBJ1-3; v_call: TRBV7-9; clone_size: many; d_call: TRBD1; cdr3_nt: TGTGCCAGCAGTTGGGGACAGCACTCTGGAAACACCATATATTTT; cdr3_aa: CASSWGQHSGNTIYF
j_call: TRBJ2-2; v_call: TRBV18; clone_size: many; d_call: NA; cdr3_nt: TGTGCCAGCTCACCACCAGGCCCCGGGGAGCTGTTTTTT; cdr3_aa: CASSPPGPGELFF
j_call: TRBJ2-7; v_call: TRBV5-6; clone_size: many; d_call: NA; cdr3_nt: TGTGCCAGCAGCTTATATTCGTCCTACGAGCAGTACTTC; cdr3_aa: CASSLYSSYEQYF
j_call: TRBJ2-1; v_call: TRBV18; clone_size: medium-sized; d_call: TRBD2; cdr3_nt: TGTGCCAGCTCACCAGGGGTAGCGGGAGAAAATGAGCAGTTCTTC; cdr3_aa: CASSPGVAGENEQFF
j_call: TRBJ1-5; v_call: TRBV30; clone_size: NA; d_call: NA; cdr3_nt: TGTGCCTGGAGTGCGGTGAATCAGCCCCAGCATTTT; cdr3_aa: CAWSAVNQPQHF
j_call: TRBJ1-1; v_call: TRBV7-6; clone_size: many; d_call: NA; cdr3_nt: TGTGCCAGCAGCTTACCACGGGGGGGGCCAGGTGTGAACACTGAAGCTTTCTTT; cdr3_aa: CASSLPRGGPGVNTEAFF
j_call: TRBJ1-2; v_call: TRBV20-1; clone_size: many; d_call: NA; cdr3_nt: TGCAGTGCTAGTAACGAGGCTGCCCATGGCTACACCTTC; cdr3_aa: CSASNEAAHGYTF
j_call: TRBJ1-4; v_call: TRBV5-6; clone_size: few; d_call: NA; cdr3_nt: TGTGCCAGCAGCCCCCGAGGTTTGACTAATGAAAAACTGTTTTTT; cdr3_aa: CASSPRGLTNEKLFF
j_call: TRBJ2-3; v_call: TRBV2; clone_size: many; d_call: NA; cdr3_nt: TGTGCCAGGTGGGGTGCAGATACGCAGTATTTT; cdr3_aa: CARWGADTQYF
j_call: TRBJ1-5; v_call: TRBV30; clone_size: many; d_call: TRBD1; cdr3_nt: TGTGCCTGGAGTGTTGGACAGGGCGGTCAGCCCCAGCATTTT; cdr3_aa: CAWSVGQGGQPQHF
j_call: TRBJ2-7; v_call: TRBV7-2; clone_size: many; d_call: TRBD2; cdr3_nt: TGTGCCAGCAGCGAAGGGACTAGCGGTTCCTACGAGCAGTACTTC; cdr3_aa: CASSEGTSGSYEQYF
j_call: TRBJ2-7; v_call: TRBV6-1; clone_size: many; d_call: TRBD1; cdr3_nt: TGTGCCAGCAGCCGGGACAGGCTTGCCTACGAGCAGTACTTC; cdr3_aa: CASSRDRLAYEQYF
j_call: TRBJ2-6; v_call: TRBV2; clone_size: many; d_call: TRBD1; cdr3_nt: TGTGCCAGCAGGTTACGACAGGGTACCGGGGCCAACGTCCTGACTTTC; cdr3_aa: CASRLRQGTGANVLTF
j_call: TRBJ2-7; v_call: TRBV29-1; clone_size: NA; d_call: TRBD2; cdr3_nt: TGCAGCGTTAAGCGGGGACCGATGAGCTCCTACGAGCAGTACTTC; cdr3_aa: CSVKRGPMSSYEQYF
j_call: TRBJ1-1; v_call: TRBV7-9; clone_size: NA; d_call: NA; cdr3_nt: TGTGCCAGCAGTAGGACCGGACACTCGAGTACTGAAGCTTTCTTT; cdr3_aa: CASSRTGHSSTEAFF
j_call: TRBJ2-7; v_call: TRBV7-6; clone_size: few; d_call: TRBD1; cdr3_nt: TGTGCCAGCAGCCCGGACAGGGCCGAGCAGTACTTC; cdr3_aa: CASSPDRAEQYF
j_call: TRBJ2-1; v_call: TRBV5-4; clone_size: many; d_call: TRBD2; cdr3_nt: TGTGCCAGCAGCTCGGGACTAGCGGCCGATACCTACAATGAGCAGTTCTTC; cdr3_aa: CASSSGLAADTYNEQFF
j_call: TRBJ2-2; v_call: TRBV13; clone_size: many; d_call: TRBD2; cdr3_nt: TGTGCCAGCAGCTTAGGGCTAGCGGGAATCACCGGGGAGCTGTTTTTT; cdr3_aa: CASSLGLAGITGELFF
j_call: TRBJ1-5; v_call: TRBV19; clone_size: many; d_call: TRBD1; cdr3_nt: TGTGCCAGTAGTCCGGACAGGGATCAGCCCCAGCATTTT; cdr3_aa: CASSPDRDQPQHF
j_call: TRBJ2-6; v_call: TRBV12-3/TRBV12-4; clone_size: many; d_call: TRBD2; cdr3_nt: TGTGCCAGCACTGAAAGCGGGGGCAGCTCTGGGGCCAACGTCCTGACTTTC; cdr3_aa: CASTESGGSSGANVLTF
j_call: TRBJ2-4; v_call: TRBV6-2/TRBV6-3; clone_size: NA; d_call: NA; cdr3_nt: TGTGCCAGCAGTTACACATCCACTCTAGCCAAAAACATTCAGTACTTC; cdr3_aa: CASSYTSTLAKNIQYF
j_call: TRBJ1-5; v_call: TRBV29-1; clone_size: NA; d_call: NA; cdr3_nt: TGCAGCGTGGGGAGCGGCAATCAGCCCCAGCATTTT; cdr3_aa: CSVGSGNQPQHF
j_call: TRBJ2-3; v_call: TRBV5-5; clone_size: few; d_call: TRBD2; cdr3_nt: TGTGCCAGCAGCTTGTGGCGGGAGTCGGCAGATACGCAGTATTTT; cdr3_aa: CASSLWRESADTQYF
j_call: TRBJ1-2; v_call: TRBV5-4; clone_size: NA; d_call: TRBD1; cdr3_nt: TGTGCCAGCAGTTCGGGACAGGGGGCCCTATCTAACTATGGCTACACCTTC; cdr3_aa: CASSSGQGALSNYGYTF
j_call: TRBJ2-1; v_call: TRBV29-1; clone_size: many; d_call: NA; cdr3_nt: TGCAGCGTTGAAGGGGGTAGCGGAGCCAATGAGCAGTTCTTC; cdr3_aa: CSVEGGSGANEQFF
j_call: TRBJ1-4; v_call: TRBV7-3; clone_size: few; d_call: NA; cdr3_nt: TGTGCCAGCAGCTTAAACCCACGTGGGGGATCTAATGAAAAACTGTTTTTT; cdr3_aa: CASSLNPRGGSNEKLFF
j_call: TRBJ2-5; v_call: TRBV5-1; clone_size: NA; d_call: NA; cdr3_nt: TGCGCCAGCAGTCCCGGGTGGAGGGAGACCCAGTACTTC; cdr3_aa: CASSPGWRETQYF